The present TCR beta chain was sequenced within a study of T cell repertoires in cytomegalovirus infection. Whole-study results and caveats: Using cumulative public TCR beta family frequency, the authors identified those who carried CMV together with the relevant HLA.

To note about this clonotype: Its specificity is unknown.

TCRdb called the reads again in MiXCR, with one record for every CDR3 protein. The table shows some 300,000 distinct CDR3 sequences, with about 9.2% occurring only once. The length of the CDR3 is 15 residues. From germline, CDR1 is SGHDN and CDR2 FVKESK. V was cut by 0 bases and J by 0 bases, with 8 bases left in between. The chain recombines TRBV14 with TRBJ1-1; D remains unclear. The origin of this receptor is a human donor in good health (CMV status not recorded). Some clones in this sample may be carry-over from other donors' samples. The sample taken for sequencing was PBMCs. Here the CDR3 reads CASSQDLGMNTEAFF. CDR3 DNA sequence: TGTGCCAGCAGCCAAGATTTGGGAATGAACACTGAAGCTTTCTTT.